This record covers a single TCR beta chain. Its matching antigen is unknown. Primers used in a second PCR of about 6 to 11 cycles were a sample-barcoded 5' primer and a J-beta primer mix. Each of the samples gave a minimum of 2.5 million paired-end reads that contained CDR3. TCRdb reanalysed the 5' RACE reads using MiXCR and keeps one entry per CDR3 protein. The sample has hundreds of thousands of distinct CDR3 sequences, 49% seen once. This specimen comes from a study of blood T cells in healthy people across ages. Study-wide findings and caveats: Estimated diversity across one million T cells was deemed an underestimate.

J was trimmed by 7 bases and V by 2 bases; bases with no gene match: 10. Germline assignment: CDR1 MNHEY and CDR2 SVGAGI. This CDR3 region has 15 residues. The V and J genes are TRBV6-5 and TRBJ1-2; 7 bases line up with TRBD1. This TCR derives from a woman in her sixties in good health. Sequenced: blood. The CDR3 nucleotides are TGTGCCAGCAGTTACCTAGGACAGGTGACCTGTGGCTACACCTTC. It yields the protein CASSYLGQVTCGYTF.